This TCR beta chain was documented in a study of metastatic and nonmetastatic thyroid tumors. About the study: Where malignant and benign thyroid patients were concerned, repertoires were compared across blood and tumor or nodule tissue.

This clone showed up many times. Its antigen is as yet unknown. Thyroid surgery had not been preceded by any treatment in any patient. The CDR3 runs to 15 residues. From germline, CDR1 is SGHTA and CDR2 FQGTGA. The V end lost 2 bases, the J end lost 0 bases, and 8 bases lay between the germline ends. Overall study findings and caveats: It was reported that TCR beta diversity was significantly higher in malignant thyroid tumors than benign nodules, in blood and tumor.

Per the study methods: For papillary thyroid cancer, a distant-metastasis classifier was constructed from CDR3 differences observed across clinicopathological groups. TCRdb re-analyzed the PCR reads using MiXCR. What appears here as the V and J calls and clone size reflects TCRdb's work, not the paper's. Among some 83,000 clones listed, roughly an eighth were seen once. This clonotype was sampled from a female donor with papillary thyroid cancer or a benign thyroid nodule (not recorded which). Some clones in this sample may be carry-over from other donors' samples. Sample: tumor tissue. V usage is TRBV7-3 and J usage is TRBJ2-1; D remains unclear. CDR3 sequence (DNA): TGTGCCAGCAGCTTATACGGCGGCTCCTACAATGAGCAGTTCTTC. Translating it yields CASSLYGGSYNEQFF.